The rows below give T cell receptor beta chains drawn from one sample of a study of blood T cell repertoires in COVID-19. Assay used: immunoSEQ multiplex PCR; TCRdb lists only in-frame clones, some missing. The repertoire holds about 26,000 clones, with approximately 82% as singletons. What was sequenced was peripheral blood. These receptors were collected from a human donor in a cohort sampled during active COVID-19. Each CDR3 is given with its conserved first and last residue. A D gene is named only where the DNA matches it firmly. A clone size is listed for some rows: how often the clone was seen (once, few, many), or a class if it is expanded.

.	TRBV7-2	TRBJ2-2	.	TGTGCCAGCAGCTTTACAACGAACACCGGGGAGCTGTTTTTT	CASSFTTNTGELFF
once	TRBV20-1	TRBJ2-1	.	TGCAGTGCTAGTCTAGTTAACGTCAATGAGCAGTTCTTC	CSASLVNVNEQFF
.	TRBV27	TRBJ2-2	.	TGTGCCAGTAGCAGGTTGGGGACTTTCGCCGGGGAGCTGTTTTTT	CASSRLGTFAGELFF
.	TRBV27	TRBJ1-3	.	TGTGCCAGCAGTTCCCTCGTTGCGGGGGAAGGAAACACCATATATTTT	CASSSLVAGEGNTIYF
.	TRBV5-4	TRBJ2-6	TRBD1	TGTGCCAGCAGCCCGGGACAGGGAAGCTCTGGGGCCAACGTCCTGACTTTC	CASSPGQGSSGANVLTF
few	TRBV7-9	TRBJ1-1	TRBD1	TGTGCCAGCAGCGTACAGGGGGGAACTGAAGCTTTCTTT	CASSVQGGTEAFF
once	TRBV12-3/TRBV12-4	TRBJ1-5	.	TGTGCCAGCAGTTTTAATCGGGATCAGCCCCAGCATTTT	CASSFNRDQPQHF
once	TRBV5-4	TRBJ2-7	TRBD2	TGTGCCAGCAGCGGTTCAAGTAGCGGGGGAACCTTAACCTACGAGCAGTACTTC	CASSGSSSGGTLTYEQYF
.	TRBV20-1	TRBJ2-2	.	TGCAGTGCTAGTCCCAATTCGAACACCGGGGAGCTGTTTTTT	CSASPNSNTGELFF
.	TRBV4-3	TRBJ2-1	.	TGCGCCAGCAGCGAAGGAACCACAGGACCCGACTCAGGGCGATTCTACAATGAGCAGTTCTTC	CASSEGTTGPDSGRFYNEQFF
.	TRBV27	TRBJ1-2	.	TGTGCCAGCAGTTTATTTCGAGGGGAGGGTGGCTACACCTTC	CASSLFRGEGGYTF
.	TRBV21-1	TRBJ2-3	.	TGTGCCAGCAGCGCGGGGCAGTATTTT	CASSAGQYF
.	TRBV12-3/TRBV12-4	TRBJ2-2	.	TGTGCCAGTTGGACACTCGGAACCGGGGAGCTGTTTTTT	CASWTLGTGELFF
.	TRBV5-8	TRBJ1-4	TRBD1	TGTGCCAGCAGCACTCCCAGGGGGCCTGAAAAACTGTTTTTT	CASSTPRGPEKLFF
once	TRBV5-4	TRBJ2-7	.	TGTGCCAGCAGCTTGTCTGCTCAGGGTACCTACGAGCAGTACTTC	CASSLSAQGTYEQYF